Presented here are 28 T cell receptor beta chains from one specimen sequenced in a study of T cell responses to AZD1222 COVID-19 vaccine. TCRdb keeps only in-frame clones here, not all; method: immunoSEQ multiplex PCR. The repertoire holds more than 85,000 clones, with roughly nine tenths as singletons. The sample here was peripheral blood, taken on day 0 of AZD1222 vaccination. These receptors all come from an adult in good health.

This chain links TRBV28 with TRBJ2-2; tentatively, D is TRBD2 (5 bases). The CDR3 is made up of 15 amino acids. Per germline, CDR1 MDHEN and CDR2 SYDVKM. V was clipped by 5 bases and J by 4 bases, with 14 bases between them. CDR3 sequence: CASSPPARGTGELFF. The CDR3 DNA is TGTGCCAGCAGTCCCCCCGCTCGGGGCACCGGGGAGCTGTTTTTT.

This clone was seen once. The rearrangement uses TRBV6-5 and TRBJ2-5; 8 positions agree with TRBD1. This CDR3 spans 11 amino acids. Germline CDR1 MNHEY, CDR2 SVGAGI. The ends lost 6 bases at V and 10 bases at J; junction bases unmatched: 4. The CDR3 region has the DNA TGTGCCAGCAGGGGACAGGAGGTCCAGTACTTC. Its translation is CASRGQEVQYF.

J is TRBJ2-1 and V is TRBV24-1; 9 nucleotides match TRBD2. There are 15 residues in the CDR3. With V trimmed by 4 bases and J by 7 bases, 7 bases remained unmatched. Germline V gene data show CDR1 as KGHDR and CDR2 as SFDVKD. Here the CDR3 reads CATSEAGTSKNEQFF. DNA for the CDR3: TGTGCCACCAGTGAAGCCGGGACTAGCAAGAATGAGCAGTTCTTC.

CDR3 loop: CASTKWEQGDYGYTF. CDR3 nucleotide sequence: TGTGCCAGTACCAAATGGGAGCAAGGGGACTATGGCTACACCTTC. The chain links TRBV19 to TRBJ1-2, with a possible D match to TRBD1 (5 bases). V dropped 7 bases and J dropped 3 bases, with 18 bases sitting between them. Germline CDR1 reads LNHDA; CDR2 reads SQIVND (reference sequence). The CDR3 contains 15 residues.

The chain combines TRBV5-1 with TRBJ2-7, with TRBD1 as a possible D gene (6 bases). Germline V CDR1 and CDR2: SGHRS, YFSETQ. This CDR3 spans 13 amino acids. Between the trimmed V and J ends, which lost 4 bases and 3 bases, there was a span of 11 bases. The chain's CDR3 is CASSLDSGYEQYF. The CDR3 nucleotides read TGCGCCAGCAGCCTGGACAGTGGCTACGAGCAGTACTTC.

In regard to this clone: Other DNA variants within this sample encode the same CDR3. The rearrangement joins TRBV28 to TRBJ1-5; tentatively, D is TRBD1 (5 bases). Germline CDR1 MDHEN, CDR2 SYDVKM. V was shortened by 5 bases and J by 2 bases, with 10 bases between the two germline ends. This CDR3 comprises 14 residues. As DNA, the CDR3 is TGTGCCAGCAGTACCGGACAACGCAATCAGCCCCAGCATTTT. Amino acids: CASSTGQRNQPQHF.

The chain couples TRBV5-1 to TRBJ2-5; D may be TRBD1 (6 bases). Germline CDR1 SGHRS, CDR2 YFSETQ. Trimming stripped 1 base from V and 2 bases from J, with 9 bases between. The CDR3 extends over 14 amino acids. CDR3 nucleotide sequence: TGCGCCAGCAGCTTGTGGGGGCGGCAAGAGACCCAGTACTTC. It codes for CASSLWGRQETQYF.

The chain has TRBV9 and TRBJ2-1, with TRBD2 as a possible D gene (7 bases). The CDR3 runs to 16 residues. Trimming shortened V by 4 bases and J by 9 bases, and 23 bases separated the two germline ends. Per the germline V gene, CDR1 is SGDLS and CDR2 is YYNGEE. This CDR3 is CASSPSGGLHVGEQFF. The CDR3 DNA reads TGTGCCAGCAGCCCTTCGGGGGGCCTACACGTTGGTGAGCAGTTCTTC.

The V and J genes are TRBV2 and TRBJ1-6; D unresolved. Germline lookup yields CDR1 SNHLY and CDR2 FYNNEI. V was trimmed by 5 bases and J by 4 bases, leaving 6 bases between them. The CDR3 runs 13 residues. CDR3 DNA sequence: TGTGCCAGCAGTAACCTTTATAATTCACCCCTCCACTTT. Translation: CASSNLYNSPLHF.

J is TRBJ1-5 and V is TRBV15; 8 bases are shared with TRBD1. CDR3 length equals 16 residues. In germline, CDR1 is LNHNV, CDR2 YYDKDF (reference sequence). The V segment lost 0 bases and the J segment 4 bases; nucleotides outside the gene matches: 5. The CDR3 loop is CATSREGQATNQPQHF. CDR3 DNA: TGTGCCACCAGCAGAGAGGGACAGGCGACGAATCAGCCCCAGCATTTT.

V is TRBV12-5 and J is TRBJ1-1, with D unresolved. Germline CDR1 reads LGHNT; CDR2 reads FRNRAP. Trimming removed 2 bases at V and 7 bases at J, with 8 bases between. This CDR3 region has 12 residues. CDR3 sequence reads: CASGLYGDEAFF. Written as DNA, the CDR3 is TGTGCTAGTGGTTTGTATGGGGATGAAGCTTTCTTT.

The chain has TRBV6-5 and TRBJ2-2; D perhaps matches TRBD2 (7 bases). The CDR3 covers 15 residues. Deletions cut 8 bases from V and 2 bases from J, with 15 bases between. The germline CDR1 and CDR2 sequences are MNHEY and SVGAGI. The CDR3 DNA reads TGTGCCAGCCTCGGGGCGGGGGCCAACACCGGGGAGCTGTTTTTT. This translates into CASLGAGANTGELFF.

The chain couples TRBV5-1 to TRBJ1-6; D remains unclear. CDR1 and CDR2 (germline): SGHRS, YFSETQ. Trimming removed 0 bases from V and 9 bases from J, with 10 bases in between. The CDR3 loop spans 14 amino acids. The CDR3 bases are TGCGCCAGCAGCTTGGCCGAGGGAACTTCACCCCTCCACTTT. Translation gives CASSLAEGTSPLHF. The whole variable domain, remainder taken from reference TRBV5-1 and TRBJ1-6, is KAGVTQTPRYLIKTRGQQVTLSCSPISGHRSVSWYQQTPGQGLQFLFEYFSETQRNKGNFPGRFSGRQFSNSRSEMNVSTLELGDSALYLCASSLAEGTSPLHFGNGTRLTVT.

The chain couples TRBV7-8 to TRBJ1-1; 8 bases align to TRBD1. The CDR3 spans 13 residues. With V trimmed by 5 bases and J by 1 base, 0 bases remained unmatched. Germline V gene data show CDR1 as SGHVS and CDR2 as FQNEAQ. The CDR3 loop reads CASSGQGNTEAFF. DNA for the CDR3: TGTGCCAGCAGCGGACAGGGGAACACTGAAGCTTTCTTT.

CDR3 in DNA: TGTGCCAGCAGCTTACCCGGTGGTACGAACACTGAAGCTTTCTTT. The encoded protein is CASSLPGGTNTEAFF. The chain recombines TRBV5-6 with TRBJ1-1; D ambiguous. Per the germline V gene, CDR1 is SGHDT and CDR2 is YYEEEE. V lost 2 bases and J 1 base, leaving 12 bases between the germline ends. This CDR3 comprises 15 residues.

CDR3 loop: CASSLGGGYTF. The CDR3, as DNA: TGTGCCAGCAGTTTAGGGGGAGGCTACACCTTC. The rearrangement joins TRBV28 to TRBJ1-2, with TRBD1 as a possible D gene (5 bases). V was clipped by 2 bases and J by 8 bases, with 6 bases between them. This CDR3 has 11 residues. Germline lookup yields CDR1 MDHEN and CDR2 SYDVKM.

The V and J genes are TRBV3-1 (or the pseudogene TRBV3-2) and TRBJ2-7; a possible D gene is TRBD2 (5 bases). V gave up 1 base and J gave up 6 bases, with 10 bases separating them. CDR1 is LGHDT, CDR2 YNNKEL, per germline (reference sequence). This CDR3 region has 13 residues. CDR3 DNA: TGTGCCAGCAGCCAAGCGGAGAGCGGCGAGCAGTACTTC. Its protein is CASSQAESGEQYF.

CDR3 loop: CASSLETGGLSEAFF. The CDR3 DNA sequence: TGTGCCAGCAGCTTAGAAACAGGGGGGTTATCTGAAGCTTTCTTT. The rearrangement uses TRBV7-9 and TRBJ1-1, with 8 bases identical to TRBD1. CDR1 is SEHNR, CDR2 FQNEAQ, per germline (reference sequence). This CDR3 has 15 amino acids. The V gene end was trimmed by 1 base and the J gene end by 6 bases; junction bases not matched to a gene: 7.

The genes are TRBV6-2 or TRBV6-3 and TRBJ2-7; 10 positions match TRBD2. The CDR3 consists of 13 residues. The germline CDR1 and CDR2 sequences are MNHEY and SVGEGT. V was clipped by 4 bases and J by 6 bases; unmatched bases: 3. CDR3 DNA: TGTGCCAGCAGTTTCGCTAGCGGGAGCGAGCAGTACTTC. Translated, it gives CASSFASGSEQYF.

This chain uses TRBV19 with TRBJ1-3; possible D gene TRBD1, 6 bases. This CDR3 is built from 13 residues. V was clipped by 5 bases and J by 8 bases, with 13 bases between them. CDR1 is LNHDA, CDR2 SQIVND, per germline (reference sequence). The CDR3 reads CASSFPQGDTIYF. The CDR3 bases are TGTGCCAGTAGTTTCCCACAGGGAGACACCATATATTTT.

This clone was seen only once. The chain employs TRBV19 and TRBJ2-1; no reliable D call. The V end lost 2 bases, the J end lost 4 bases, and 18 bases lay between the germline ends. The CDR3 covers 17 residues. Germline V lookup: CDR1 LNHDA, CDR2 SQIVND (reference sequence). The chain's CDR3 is CASSISMGSIFYNEQFF. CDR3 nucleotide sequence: TGTGCCAGTAGTATATCGATGGGCTCGATATTTTACAATGAGCAGTTCTTC.

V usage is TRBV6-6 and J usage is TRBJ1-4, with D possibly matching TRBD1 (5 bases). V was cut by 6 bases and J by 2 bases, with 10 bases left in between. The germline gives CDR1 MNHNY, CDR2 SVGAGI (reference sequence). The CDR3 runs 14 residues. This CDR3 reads CASRQGATNEKLFF. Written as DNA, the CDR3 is TGTGCCAGCAGGCAGGGCGCGACTAATGAAAAACTGTTTTTT.

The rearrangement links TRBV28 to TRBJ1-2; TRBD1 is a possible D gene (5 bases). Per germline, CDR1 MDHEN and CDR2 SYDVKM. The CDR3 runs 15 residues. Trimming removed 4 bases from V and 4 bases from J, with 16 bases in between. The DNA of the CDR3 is TGTGCCAGCAGTTCTACCGGGGCAGGGATCTATGGCTACACCTTC. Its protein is CASSSTGAGIYGYTF.

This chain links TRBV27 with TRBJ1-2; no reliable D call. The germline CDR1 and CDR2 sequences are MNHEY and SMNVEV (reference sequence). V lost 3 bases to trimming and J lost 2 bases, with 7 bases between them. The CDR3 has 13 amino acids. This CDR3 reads CASSFADNYGYTF. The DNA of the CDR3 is TGTGCCAGCAGTTTTGCAGACAACTATGGCTACACCTTC.

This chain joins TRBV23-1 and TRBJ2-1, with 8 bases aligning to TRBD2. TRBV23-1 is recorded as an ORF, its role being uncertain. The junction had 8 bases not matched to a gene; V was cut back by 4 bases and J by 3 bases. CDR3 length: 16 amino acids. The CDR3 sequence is CASSPLIAGYYNEQFF. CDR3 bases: TGCGCCAGCAGTCCTCTAATAGCGGGATACTACAATGAGCAGTTCTTC.

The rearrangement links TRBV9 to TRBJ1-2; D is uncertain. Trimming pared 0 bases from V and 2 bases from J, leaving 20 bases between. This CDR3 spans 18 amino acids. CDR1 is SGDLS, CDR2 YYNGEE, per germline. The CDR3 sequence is CASSVAKGLSWENYGYTF. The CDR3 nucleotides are TGTGCCAGCAGCGTAGCTAAGGGTTTGTCATGGGAGAACTATGGCTACACCTTC.

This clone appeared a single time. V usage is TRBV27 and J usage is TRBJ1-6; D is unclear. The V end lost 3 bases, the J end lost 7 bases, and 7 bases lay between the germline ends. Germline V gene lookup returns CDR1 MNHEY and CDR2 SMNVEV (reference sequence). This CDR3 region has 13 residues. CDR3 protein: CASSFTENSPLHF. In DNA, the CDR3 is TGTGCCAGCAGTTTTACGGAGAATTCACCCCTCCACTTT.

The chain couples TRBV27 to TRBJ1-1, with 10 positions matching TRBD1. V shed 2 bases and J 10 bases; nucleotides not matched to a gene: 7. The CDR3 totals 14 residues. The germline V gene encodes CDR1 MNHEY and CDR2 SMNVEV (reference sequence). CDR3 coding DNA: TGTGCCAGCAGTTTAGAGGGACAGGGGATTGTAGCTTTCTTT. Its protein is CASSLEGQGIVAFF.